This TCR beta chain came from a study of T cell responses to AZD1222 COVID-19 vaccine. General study results and limits: There were mostly white British donors and more females than males, and clonal diversity was possibly underestimated. Repertoires were obtained solely post-peak T cell response. After two AZD1222 doses, spike-specific TCR breadth and depth rose versus day 0.

Profiling relied on immunoSEQ multiplex PCR, and the TCRdb table lists in-frame clones only, not all of them. The sample contains about 140,000 clones, 92% of which appear only once. This clone was seen a handful of times. No antigen is known for it. CDR3 size: 15 residues. In germline, CDR1 is SGHRS, CDR2 YFSETQ. Trimming removed 4 bases at V and 1 base at J, with 14 bases between. The receptor's source is an adult who received the AZD1222 COVID-19 vaccine. This chain uses TRBV5-1 with TRBJ2-5, with a weak D call TRBD2 (5 bases). The source material was peripheral blood, sampled 28 days after the second AZD1222 dose. The CDR3 sequence is CASSPVPGGQETQYF. Here the CDR3 DNA reads TGCGCCAGCAGCCCAGTCCCCGGAGGCCAAGAGACCCAGTACTTC. Full variable domain (rest looked up from reference TRBV5-1 and TRBJ2-5): KAGVTQTPRYLIKTRGQQVTLSCSPISGHRSVSWYQQTPGQGLQFLFEYFSETQRNKGNFPGRFSGRQFSNSRSEMNVSTLELGDSALYLCASSPVPGGQETQYFGPGTRLLVL.